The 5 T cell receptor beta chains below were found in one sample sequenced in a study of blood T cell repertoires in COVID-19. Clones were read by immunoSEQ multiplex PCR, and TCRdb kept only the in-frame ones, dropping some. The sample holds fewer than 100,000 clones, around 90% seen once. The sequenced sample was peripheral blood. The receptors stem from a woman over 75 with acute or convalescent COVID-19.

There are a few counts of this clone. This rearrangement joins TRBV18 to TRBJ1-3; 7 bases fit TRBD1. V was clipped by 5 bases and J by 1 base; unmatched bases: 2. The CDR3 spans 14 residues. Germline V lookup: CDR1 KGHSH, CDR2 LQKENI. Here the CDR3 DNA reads TGTGCCAGCTCAGTGGGACAGTCTGGAAACACCATATATTTT. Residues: CASSVGQSGNTIYF.

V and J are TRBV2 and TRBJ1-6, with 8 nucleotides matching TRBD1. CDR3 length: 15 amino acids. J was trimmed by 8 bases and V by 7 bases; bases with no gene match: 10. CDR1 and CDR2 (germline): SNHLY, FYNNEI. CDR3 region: CASTGDRTFHSPLHF. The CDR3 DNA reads TGTGCCAGCACCGGGGACAGGACATTTCATTCACCCCTCCACTTT.

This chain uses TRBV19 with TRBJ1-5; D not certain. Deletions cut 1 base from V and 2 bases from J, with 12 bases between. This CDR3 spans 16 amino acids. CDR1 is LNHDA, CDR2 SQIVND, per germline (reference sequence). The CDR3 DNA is TGTGCCAGTAGTATAGGACCCCGCGGTGGCAATCAGCCCCAGCATTTT. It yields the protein CASSIGPRGGNQPQHF.

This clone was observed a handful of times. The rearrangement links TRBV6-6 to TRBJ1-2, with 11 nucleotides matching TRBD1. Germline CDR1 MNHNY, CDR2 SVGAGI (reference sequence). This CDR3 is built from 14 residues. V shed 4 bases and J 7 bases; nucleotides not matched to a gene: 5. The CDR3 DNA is TGTGCCAGCAGTTGGGACAGGGGGAGGGTTGGCTACACCTTC. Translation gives CASSWDRGRVGYTF.

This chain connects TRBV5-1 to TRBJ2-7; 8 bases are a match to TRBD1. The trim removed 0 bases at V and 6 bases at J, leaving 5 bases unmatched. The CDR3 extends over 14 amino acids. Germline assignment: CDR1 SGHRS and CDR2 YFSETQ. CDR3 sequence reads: CASSLGQGAIEQYF. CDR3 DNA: TGCGCCAGCAGCTTGGGTCAGGGGGCTATCGAGCAGTACTTC.